This T cell receptor beta chain was obtained from a study of cytotoxic CD8 clonotypes in ibrutinib-treated CLL. The CDR3 covers 17 residues. The germline gives CDR1 MGHRA, CDR2 YSYEKL. J lost 2 bases, V lost 1 base, and 8 bases had no gene match. TCRdb's copy holds only in-frame clones and misses some; the assay was immunoSEQ multiplex PCR. The repertoire includes nearly 300,000 clones, more than 70% of them detected once, and 5.6% sits in the top ten. This TCR was recovered from a human donor with chronic lymphocytic leukemia. This sequence joins TRBV4-1 and TRBJ1-5, with 7 bases matching TRBD1. Specimen: PBMCs, collected at disease progression, from a patient treated with ibrutinib. The CDR3 bases are TGCGCCAGCAGCCAAGGTGGTAACAGGGGTGGCAATCAGCCCCAGCATTTT. Translation: CASSQGGNRGGNQPQHF.